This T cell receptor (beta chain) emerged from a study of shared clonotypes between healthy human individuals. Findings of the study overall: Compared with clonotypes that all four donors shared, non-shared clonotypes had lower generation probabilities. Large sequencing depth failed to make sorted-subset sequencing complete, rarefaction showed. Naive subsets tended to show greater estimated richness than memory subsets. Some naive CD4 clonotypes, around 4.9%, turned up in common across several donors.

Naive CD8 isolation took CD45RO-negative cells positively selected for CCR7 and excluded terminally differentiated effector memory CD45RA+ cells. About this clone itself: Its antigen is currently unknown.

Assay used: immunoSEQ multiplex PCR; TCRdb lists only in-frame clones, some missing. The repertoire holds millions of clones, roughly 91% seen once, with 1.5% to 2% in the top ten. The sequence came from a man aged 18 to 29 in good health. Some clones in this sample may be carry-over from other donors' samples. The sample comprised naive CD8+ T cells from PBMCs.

CDR3 protein: CASSLLAGGVSEQYF. The CDR3 DNA sequence: TGTGCCAGTAGTTTACTAGCGGGAGGGGTCTCCGAGCAGTACTTC. The J gene is TRBJ2-7, the V gene TRBV19, with 13 nucleotides matching TRBD2. Looked up from germline, CDR1 is LNHDA and CDR2 is SQIVND (reference sequence). The CDR3 extends over 15 amino acids. The V gene end was trimmed by 5 bases and the J gene end by 6 bases; junction bases not matched to a gene: 7. The whole variable domain, filled in from reference TRBV19 and TRBJ2-7, reads DGGITQSPKYLFRKEGQNVTLSCEQNLNHDAMYWYRQDPGQGLRLIYYSQIVNDFQKGDIAEGYSVSREKKESFPLTVTSAQKNPTAFYLCASSLLAGGVSEQYFGPGTRLTVT.